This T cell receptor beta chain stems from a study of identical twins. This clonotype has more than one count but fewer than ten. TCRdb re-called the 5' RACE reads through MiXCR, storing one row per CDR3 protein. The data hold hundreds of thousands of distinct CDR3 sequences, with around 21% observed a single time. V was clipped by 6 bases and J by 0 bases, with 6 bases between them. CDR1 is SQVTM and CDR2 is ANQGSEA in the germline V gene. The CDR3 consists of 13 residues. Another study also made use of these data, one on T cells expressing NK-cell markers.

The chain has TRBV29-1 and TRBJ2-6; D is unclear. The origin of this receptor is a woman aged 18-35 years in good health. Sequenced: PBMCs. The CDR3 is CSVGISGANVLTF. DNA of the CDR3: TGCAGCGTGGGGATCTCTGGGGCCAACGTCCTGACTTTC.